Detailed here is one T cell receptor (beta chain). The entry originates in a study of circulating and synovial CD4+ cells in juvenile arthritis. Assay: immunoSEQ multiplex PCR; the TCRdb copy retains only in-frame clones and omits some. The sample has tens of thousands of clones; roughly 95% are singletons. CDR1 LGHNA and CDR2 YSLEER come from the germline V gene. Trimming at V came to 4 bases and at J to 3 bases, leaving 7 bases not matched to a gene. CDR3 size: 15 residues. Sequenced sample: CD4+ T cells from blood. The clonotype originates from a human donor with juvenile idiopathic arthritis. The V call is TRBV4-3, the J call TRBJ2-3, with 7 bases aligning to TRBD2. The CDR3 region is CASSPHSGGTDTQYF. CDR3 DNA: TGCGCCAGCAGCCCCCATTCGGGGGGTACAGATACGCAGTATTTT.